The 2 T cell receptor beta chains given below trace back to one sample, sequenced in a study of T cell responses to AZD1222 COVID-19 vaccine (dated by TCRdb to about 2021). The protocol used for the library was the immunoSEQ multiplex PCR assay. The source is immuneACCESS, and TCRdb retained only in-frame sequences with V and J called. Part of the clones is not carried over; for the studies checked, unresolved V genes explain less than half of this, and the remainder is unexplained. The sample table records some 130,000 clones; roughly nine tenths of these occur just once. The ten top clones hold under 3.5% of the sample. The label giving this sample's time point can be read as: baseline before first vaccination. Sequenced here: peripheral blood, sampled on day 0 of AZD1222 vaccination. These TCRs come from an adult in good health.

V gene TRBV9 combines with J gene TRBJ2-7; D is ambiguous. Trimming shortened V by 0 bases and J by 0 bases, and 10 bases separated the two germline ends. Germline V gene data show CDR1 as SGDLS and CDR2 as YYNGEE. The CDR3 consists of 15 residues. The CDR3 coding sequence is TGTGCCAGCAGCGTAGGGACGGCCAGCTCCTACGAGCAGTACTTC. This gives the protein CASSVGTASSYEQYF.

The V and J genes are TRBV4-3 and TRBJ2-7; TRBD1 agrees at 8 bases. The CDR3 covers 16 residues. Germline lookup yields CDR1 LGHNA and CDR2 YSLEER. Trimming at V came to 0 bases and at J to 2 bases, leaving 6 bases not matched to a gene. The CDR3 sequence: CASSQEGTGSTYEQYF. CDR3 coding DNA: TGCGCCAGCAGCCAAGAGGGGACAGGTTCTACCTACGAGCAGTACTTC.